The 29 T cell receptor beta chains given below trace back to one sample, sequenced in a study of T cells in Graves' hyperthyroidism and ophthalmopathy (dated by TCRdb to about 2019). The protocol used for the library was multiplex PCR. Sequencing took place on an Illumina HiSeq 2000. TCR beta CDR3 regions were amplified from RNA transcripts. The TCR CDR3 was subjected to a first round of RT-PCR using the HTBI primer set and the Qiagen OneStep RT-PCR kit. The raw public data were reprocessed by TCRdb itself: fastp quality trimming at Q25, MiXCR clonotype calling, in-frame beta chains only. Rows matching on CDR3 protein sequence are summarized as one entry with the most common DNA and genes. The sample table lists some 50,000 distinct CDR3 sequences, approximately 48% of them with a count of one. The top ten clonotypes cover about 8.9% of the sample. Sequencing was done on a sample of blood. These receptors came from a woman aged 50 to 60 with Graves' ophthalmopathy.

This clonotype was seen many times. The rearrangement links TRBV5-8 to TRBJ2-7; perhaps D is TRBD1 or TRBD2 (6 bases each). The CDR3 is made up of 15 amino acids. V was clipped by 3 bases and J by 6 bases, with 19 bases between them. Germline CDR1 SGHTS, CDR2 YDEGEE. The CDR3 loop reads CASSYSTGGGSEQYF. The CDR3 nucleotides read TGTGCCAGCAGCTACTCGACAGGAGGGGGTTCCGAGCAGTACTTC.

Notes on this clonotype: The junction differs from germline at one of its ends, possibly a read error. V and J are TRBV7-9 and TRBJ2-6; no definite D call. CDR3 size: 9 residues. Germline-derived CDR1 and CDR2 are SEHNR and FQNEAQ (reference sequence). The CDR3 loop is CASSQLSPF. CDR3 DNA: TGTGCCAGCAGCCAACTGTCGCCTTTC. The full variable domain, completed using reference TRBV7-9 and TRBJ2-6, is DTGVSQNPRHKITKRGQNVTFRCDPISEHNRLYWYRQTLGQGPEFLTYFQNEAQLEKSRLLSDRFSAERPKGSFSTLEIQRTEQGDSAMYLCASSQLSPFGAGSRLTVL.

In DNA form, the CDR3 reads TGTGCCAGCAGCCTAGGGGGTGGGGCCAATGAGCAGTATTTT. It is translated as CASSLGGGANEQYF. The chain has TRBV7-3 and TRBJ2-3; tentatively, D is TRBD1 (6 bases). In germline, CDR1 is SGHTA, CDR2 FQGTGA. Trimming stripped 5 bases from V and 11 bases from J, with 20 bases between. The CDR3 spans 14 residues.

On this clonotype: This likely comes from a read error, as the CDR3 has no conserved phenylalanine or tryptophan at its end. The rearrangement joins TRBV4-3 to TRBJ2-5; D gene unclear. Germline V gene data show CDR1 as LGHNA and CDR2 as YSLEER. The CDR3 totals 13 residues. Trimming removed 1 base from V and 4 bases from J, with 7 bases in between. As DNA, the CDR3 is TGCGCCAGCAGCCAAGCGCGAGGAGAGACCCAGTACCTT. This sequence encodes CASSQARGETQYL.

With respect to this clonotype: A much larger clone sits a single nucleotide away, making a read error possible. This chain uses TRBV9 with TRBJ2-2; the match to TRBD2 covers 14 bases. The CDR3 is 17 residues long. Germline assignment: CDR1 SGDLS and CDR2 YYNGEE. The J segment lost 6 bases and the V segment lost 4 bases, leaving 8 bases of the junction unmatched. CDR3 in amino acids: CASSSQTSGGVAGELFF. The CDR3 DNA follows: TGTGCCAGCAGCTCGCAGACTAGCGGGGGGGTGGCCGGGGAGCTGTTTTTT.

This clonotype has at least ten counts. The chain recombines TRBV4-3 with TRBJ2-3; 11 bases align to TRBD2. The CDR3 contains 17 residues. Germline V CDR1 and CDR2: LGHNA, YSLEER. V was clipped by 1 base and J by 6 bases; unmatched bases: 9. CDR3 region: CASSQGRELAGGDTQYF. In DNA form, the CDR3 reads TGCGCCAGCAGCCAAGGGAGGGAGCTAGCGGGAGGTGATACGCAGTATTTT.

This clonotype is medium-sized within its sample. At one boundary the junction diverges from the germline segment, which might be a read error. This chain joins TRBV10-2 and TRBJ1-5; D remains ambiguous. The CDR3 is 13 residues long. Germline lookup yields CDR1 WSHSY and CDR2 SAAADI. As DNA, the CDR3 is TGCGCCAGCAGTGAGGCACGCAACCAGCCCCAGCATTTT. The encoded protein is CASSEARNQPQHF.

This clonotype was seen at least ten times. The chain couples TRBV12-3 or TRBV12-4 to TRBJ2-2; 7 bases line up with TRBD1. Trimming took 6 bases from V and 6 from J; bases not matched to a gene: 13. This CDR3 is 16 amino acids long. The CDR3 protein is CASRSTGVQDSGELFF. The CDR3, as DNA: TGTGCCAGCAGATCTACAGGGGTTCAGGATTCCGGGGAGCTGTTTTTT.

J is TRBJ2-7 and V is TRBV24-1, with 10 bases identical to TRBD1. The germline gives CDR1 KGHDR, CDR2 SFDVKD. The CDR3 length is 16 residues. V trimming: 3 bases; J trimming: 4 bases; junction bases outside the gene matches: 8. CDR3: CATSDPGTGARYEQYF. CDR3 coding DNA: TGTGCCACCAGTGATCCCGGGACAGGGGCAAGGTACGAGCAGTACTTC.

This clonotype was detected ten times or more. The rearrangement links TRBV5-1 to TRBJ2-3; D call uncertain. The CDR3 is 14 residues long. The V gene's germline CDR1 is SGHRS and CDR2 YFSETQ. Trimming took off 0 bases at V and 4 bases at J, with 9 bases between the two ends. CDR3 residues: CASSLVGFADTQYF. CDR3 coding DNA: TGCGCCAGCAGCTTGGTCGGGTTTGCAGATACGCAGTATTTT.

This clonotype appeared many times. The chain has TRBV20-1 and TRBJ1-1; D is possibly TRBD1 (5 bases). Trimming left V 1 base short and J 7 bases short, with 13 bases between. Per germline, CDR1 DFQATT and CDR2 SNEGSKA (reference sequence). This CDR3 has 13 amino acids. Here the CDR3 DNA reads TGCAGTGCTAGAGGGACCCAAGGGGTTGAAGCTTTCTTT. Protein: CSARGTQGVEAFF.

This clonotype showed up many times. The gene calls are TRBV7-2 and TRBJ2-5; TRBD2 is a possible D gene (7 bases). The V gene's germline CDR1 is SGHTA and CDR2 FQGNSA. CDR3 length: 18 amino acids. Trimming left V 5 bases short and J 7 bases short, with 29 bases between. The CDR3 protein is CASSDTGPDVPGGWTQYF. The CDR3 region has the DNA TGTGCCAGCAGCGATACAGGGCCTGATGTCCCGGGGGGTTGGACCCAGTACTTC.

This clonotype has at least ten counts. This chain links TRBV29-1 with TRBJ2-1; D uncertain. The V end was cut by 1 base, the J end by 5 bases, with 12 bases between. Germline CDR1 reads SQVTM; CDR2 reads ANQGSEA. The CDR3 totals 14 residues. The CDR3 region has the DNA TGCAGCGTTGAAGTTACGCTTCGGGACAATGAGCAGTTCTTC. Translating it yields CSVEVTLRDNEQFF.

V gene TRBV5-5 combines with J gene TRBJ2-7, with unresolved D. Looked up from germline, CDR1 is SGHKS and CDR2 is YYEKEE (reference sequence). V lost 2 bases and J lost 1, with 10 bases in between. The CDR3 consists of 14 residues. The CDR3 DNA reads as TGTGCCAGCAGCTTAATGGTAGCATCCTACGAGCAGTACTTC. Amino acids: CASSLMVASYEQYF.

This clonotype was counted once. DNA of the CDR3: TGCAGTGCGAAAGGACTAGCGGGAGGCGAGCAGTACTTC. This sequence encodes CSAKGLAGGEQYF. This chain uses TRBV20-1 with TRBJ2-7; 14 bases match TRBD2. The CDR3 runs to 13 residues. Trimming removed 6 bases from V and 6 bases from J; junction bases left unmatched: 4. Per germline, CDR1 DFQATT and CDR2 SNEGSKA (reference sequence).

This clonotype was seen more than once but under ten times. The V and J genes are TRBV29-1 and TRBJ2-7; D gene ambiguous. V lost 3 bases and J lost 2, with 14 bases in between. The CDR3 covers 14 residues. Germline CDR1 and CDR2: SQVTM and ANQGSEA. CDR3 amino acids: CSVEAWAITYEQYF. DNA for the CDR3: TGCAGCGTTGAGGCGTGGGCGATTACCTACGAGCAGTACTTC.

In this sample, this clonotype turned up many times. The rearrangement uses TRBV2 and TRBJ1-1; TRBD1 might be the D (5 bases). V lost 4 bases to trimming and J lost 0 bases, with 12 bases between them. This CDR3 spans 15 amino acids. In germline, CDR1 is SNHLY, CDR2 FYNNEI. The CDR3 DNA follows: TGTGCCAGCAGTGGGGGCTTCTTAATGAACACTGAAGCTTTCTTT. It encodes CASSGGFLMNTEAFF.

A remark on this clonotype: Since a much larger clone is just one base distant, this may be a read error. The chain links TRBV19 to TRBJ2-7; no definite D call. Germline CDR1 is LNHDA and CDR2 is SQIVND (reference sequence). Trimming shortened V by 9 bases and J by 3 bases, and 15 bases separated the two germline ends. The CDR3 consists of 13 residues. This chain's CDR3 is CASSLPNSYEQYF. DNA for the CDR3: TGTGCCAGCAGCTTGCCTAACAGCTACGAGCAGTACTTC.

This clonotype appeared many times. The chain links TRBV6-1 to TRBJ1-1; D is possibly TRBD1 (5 bases). This CDR3 has 15 residues. Germline V gene lookup returns CDR1 MNHNS and CDR2 SASEGT. V was clipped by 4 bases and J by 2 bases, with 14 bases between them. CDR3 in DNA: TGTGCCAGCAGTGTGGTCTCCGGGACCAACACTGAAGCTTTCTTT. This encodes CASSVVSGTNTEAFF.

The chain joins TRBV29-1 to TRBJ2-1; 10 bases are shared with TRBD2. The trim removed 5 bases at V and 9 bases at J, leaving 7 bases unmatched. The CDR3 contains 13 residues. CDR1 and CDR2 from the germline V gene are SQVTM and ANQGSEA. The CDR3 DNA follows: TGCAGCGTTCTTTTCCTAGCGGGAGCTGAGCAGTTCTTC. This translates into CSVLFLAGAEQFF.

In this sample, this clonotype turned up a few times. The chain joins TRBV2 to TRBJ2-1; D gene uncertain. There are 12 residues in the CDR3. Germline CDR1 SNHLY, CDR2 FYNNEI. V gave up 8 bases and J gave up 8 bases, with 13 bases separating them. DNA of the CDR3: TGTGCCAGCTCACCGCTCCGGGATGAGCAGTTCTTC. Translating gives CASSPLRDEQFF.

This clonotype was observed at least ten times. V usage is TRBV4-3 and J usage is TRBJ2-7, with D uncertain. The V end lost 0 bases, the J end lost 4 bases, and 10 bases lay between the germline ends. Germline V CDR1 and CDR2: LGHNA, YSLEER. The CDR3 is 14 residues long. The CDR3 region has the DNA TGCGCCAGCAGCCAAGATGTCTGGGTTTACGAGCAGTACTTC. Its translation: CASSQDVWVYEQYF.

The table lists this clonotype with a few counts. DNA of the CDR3: TGTGCCAGCTCACCACGCGGGAACACCGGGGAGCTGTTTTTT. Protein: CASSPRGNTGELFF. The V gene is TRBV18, the J gene TRBJ2-2; no reliable D call. V lost 1 base to trimming and J lost 1 base, with 4 bases between them. CDR3 length: 14 residues. CDR1 and CDR2 (germline): KGHSH, LQKENI.

This clonotype was seen ten or more times. This CDR3 is CASSLEDPVGNEQFF. CDR3 nucleotides: TGTGCCAGCAGCTTGGAGGACCCAGTTGGTAATGAGCAGTTCTTC. The V and J genes are TRBV5-8 and TRBJ2-1; no reliable D call. Trimming shortened V by 0 bases and J by 7 bases, and 14 bases separated the two germline ends. The length of the CDR3 is 15 residues. Per the germline V gene, CDR1 is SGHTS and CDR2 is YDEGEE.

This clonotype was recorded at least ten times. The rearrangement links TRBV20-1 to TRBJ1-2; 7 bases match TRBD1. Germline V gives CDR1 DFQATT, CDR2 SNEGSKA (reference sequence). With V trimmed by 6 bases and J by 8 bases, 9 bases remained unmatched. The CDR3 has 12 residues. CDR3 in DNA: TGCAGTGCAGAACAGGGGTCCGGCGGCTACACCTTC. This encodes CSAEQGSGGYTF.

This clonotype was counted at least ten times. The rearrangement links TRBV29-1 to TRBJ1-1; 9 bases are shared with TRBD1. This CDR3 is 17 amino acids long. Germline CDR1 SQVTM, CDR2 ANQGSEA. The junction had 19 bases not matched to a gene; V was cut back by 7 bases and J by 4 bases. CDR3 sequence reads: CSAMEPGQGKSGTEAFF. The DNA for the CDR3 is TGCAGCGCTATGGAACCCGGACAGGGGAAGAGTGGCACTGAAGCTTTCTTT.

This clonotype was observed at least ten times. V is TRBV6-1 and J is TRBJ2-3; TRBD2 agrees at 10 bases. V lost 4 bases and J lost 3; bases outside the gene matches: 1. The germline V gene encodes CDR1 MNHNS and CDR2 SASEGT. The CDR3 sequence is 14 residues long. CDR3 in DNA: TGTGCCAGCAGTGGACTAGCGGGTACAGATACGCAGTATTTT. As protein: CASSGLAGTDTQYF.

This clonotype was seen ten or more times. V gene TRBV19 combines with J gene TRBJ2-7; D is tentatively TRBD1 or TRBD2 (5 bases each). The CDR3 sequence is 13 residues long. Germline values: CDR1 LNHDA, CDR2 SQIVND (reference sequence). Trimming cost V 10 bases and J 2 bases, with 15 bases left between them. The CDR3 is CANQERGPYEQYF. As DNA, the CDR3 is TGTGCCAATCAGGAGAGGGGTCCCTACGAGCAGTACTTC.

Note on this clonotype: Being one base from a much bigger clone, this may be a read error. The CDR3 here is CASSLARGGGTGELLF. As DNA, the CDR3 is TGTGCCAGCAGCTTGGCGAGGGGGGGCGGCACCGGGGAGCTGCTTTTT. The chain recombines TRBV5-5 with TRBJ2-2, with D perhaps TRBD2 (7 bases). CDR1 is SGHKS, CDR2 YYEKEE, per germline (reference sequence). The CDR3 is 16 residues long.